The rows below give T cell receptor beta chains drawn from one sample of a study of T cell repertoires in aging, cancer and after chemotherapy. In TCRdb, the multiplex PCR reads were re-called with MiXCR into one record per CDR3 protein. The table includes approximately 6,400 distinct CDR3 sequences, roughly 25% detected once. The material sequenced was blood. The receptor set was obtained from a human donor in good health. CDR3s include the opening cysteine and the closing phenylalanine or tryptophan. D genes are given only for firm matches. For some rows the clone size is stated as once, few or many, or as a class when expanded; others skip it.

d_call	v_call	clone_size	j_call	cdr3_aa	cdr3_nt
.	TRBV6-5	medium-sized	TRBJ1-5	CASSSTPGGNQPQHF	TGTGCCAGCAGTTCTACTCCGGGTGGCAATCAGCCCCAGCATTTT
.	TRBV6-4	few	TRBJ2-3	CASSEDSTDTQYF	TGTGCCAGCAGTGAGGACAGTACAGATACGCAGTATTTT
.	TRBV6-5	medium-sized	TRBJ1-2	CASSYKGEVDYGYTF	TGTGCCAGCAGTTACAAAGGCGAGGTGGACTATGGCTACACCTTC
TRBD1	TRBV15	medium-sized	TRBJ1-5	CATSRAWTGDQPQHF	TGTGCCACCAGCAGAGCTTGGACAGGGGATCAGCCCCAGCATTTT
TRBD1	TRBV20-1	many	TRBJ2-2	CSARVVGTGVAGELFF	TGCAGTGCTAGAGTGGTGGGGACAGGGGTGGCCGGGGAGCTGTTTTTT
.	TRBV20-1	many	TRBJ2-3	CSARDESRGRTDTQYF	TGCAGTGCTAGAGATGAGTCGCGGGGCCGCACAGATACGCAGTATTTT
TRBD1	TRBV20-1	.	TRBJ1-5	CSARDLRDRESNQPQHF	TGCAGTGCTAGAGATCTCCGGGACAGGGAGAGTAATCAGCCCCAGCATTTT
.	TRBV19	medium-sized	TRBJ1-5	CASRSFLGGAGYSNQPQHF	TGTGCCAGTAGGTCATTTTTGGGAGGGGCCGGGTATAGCAATCAGCCCCAGCATTTT
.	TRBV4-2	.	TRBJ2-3	CASSQDSFNRDTQYF	TGCGCCAGCAGCCAAGACAGTTTCAATAGAGATACGCAGTATTTT
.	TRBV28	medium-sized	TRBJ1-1	CASSLSEVRGYAFF	TGTGCCAGCAGTTTATCCGAAGTAAGGGGATATGCTTTCTTT
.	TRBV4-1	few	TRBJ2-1	CASSQDWGSYNEQFF	TGTGCCAGCAGCCAAGATTGGGGTTCCTACAATGAGCAGTTCTTC
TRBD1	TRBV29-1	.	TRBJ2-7	CSGGQGAYEQYF	TGCAGCGGGGGGCAGGGGGCCTACGAGCAGTACTTC
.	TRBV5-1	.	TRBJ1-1	CASSGGADGTEAFF	TGCGCTTCCAGCGGGGGGGCGGACGGAACTGAAGCTTTCTTT
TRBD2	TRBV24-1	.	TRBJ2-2	CATSTPGGGGELFF	TGTGCCACCAGTACGCCCGGGGGGGGCGGGGAGCTGTTTTTT
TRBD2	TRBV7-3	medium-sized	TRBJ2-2	CASSFGSGGTGELFF	TGTGCCAGCAGTTTCGGTAGCGGGGGCACCGGGGAGCTGTTTTTT
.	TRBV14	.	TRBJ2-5	CASSQGGWYQETQYF	TGTGCCAGCAGCCAAGGGGGATGGTACCAAGAGACCCAGTACTTC
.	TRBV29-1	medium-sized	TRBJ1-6	CSVPSGSLDSPLHF	TGCAGCGTTCCAAGCGGTTCCCTGGATTCACCCCTCCACTTT
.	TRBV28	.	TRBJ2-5	CASSFVGADETQYF	TGTGCCAGCAGTTTTGTAGGGGCGGATGAGACCCAGTACTTC